This TCR beta chain was found in a study of cytomegalovirus exposure and HLA in healthy donors. Donors showed nominal health when sampled, although they likely had unrecorded immune exposures. The PCR made use of 60 Vbeta and 13 Jbeta primers. The table came from immunoSEQ multiplex PCR; TCRdb's copy has only in-frame clones and leaves some out. The sample includes around 92,000 clones, about 70% of them seen just once. Concerning this clone itself: Its target is not known.

Regarding the study as a whole: Three chains linked to CMV were shown in vitro to be specific for CMV antigens. Researchers reported in a later analysis that common viral pathogens appeared linked to several top clusters.

Germline V gives CDR1 GTSNPN, CDR2 SVGIG (reference sequence). The CDR3 totals 14 residues. The V segment lost 5 bases and the J segment 9 bases; nucleotides outside the gene matches: 11. The specimen sequenced was PBMCs. This TCR derives from a female donor in good health and CMV-seropositive. This chain joins TRBV30 and TRBJ2-7, with TRBD1 identical over 12 bases. CDR3 sequence: CAWRRDRGLPGQYF. For the CDR3, the DNA is TGTGCCTGGCGCCGGGACAGGGGGCTACCTGGGCAGTACTTC.